The 16 T cell receptor beta chains reported below all come from one sample, sequenced in a study of siplizumab effects on memory and regulatory T cells. Assay: immunoSEQ multiplex PCR; the TCRdb copy retains only in-frame clones and omits some. This sample has some 81,000 clones, with around 93% found just once. Sequencing input: CD8+ T cells sorted from blood. The receptor source for this set is a human donor in good health.

The J gene is TRBJ2-6, the V gene TRBV19; D gene unclear. This CDR3 is built from 14 residues. Germline-derived CDR1 and CDR2 are LNHDA and SQIVND (reference sequence). The V end lost 6 bases, the J end lost 0 bases, and 6 bases lay between the germline ends. The CDR3 nucleotides are TGTGCCAGTAGCAAGTACTCTGGGGCCAACGTCCTGACTTTC. Translating it yields CASSKYSGANVLTF.

The chain is built from TRBV13 and TRBJ2-1, with D unresolved. This CDR3 contains 12 residues. Germline V gene data show CDR1 as PRHDT and CDR2 as FYEKMQ (reference sequence). V lost 4 bases and J 10 bases, leaving 11 bases between the germline ends. In nucleotides, the CDR3 is TGTGCCAGCAGCTCTGTCAGCCGCGAGCAGTTCTTC. It is translated as CASSSVSREQFF.

The genes are TRBV19 and TRBJ2-3; a weak D match, TRBD2 (5 bases). The germline V and J ends were trimmed by 3 bases and 0 bases, with 10 bases remaining between them. The CDR3 covers 15 residues. The germline gives CDR1 LNHDA, CDR2 SQIVND (reference sequence). CDR3 sequence reads: CASSMEARSTDTQYF. The CDR3 DNA is TGTGCCAGTAGTATGGAGGCAAGAAGCACAGATACGCAGTATTTT.

This sequence joins TRBV19 and TRBJ2-7; no clear D gene. Trimming shortened V by 3 bases and J by 2 bases, and 8 bases separated the two germline ends. This CDR3 is built from 13 residues. The germline V gene has CDR1 LNHDA and CDR2 SQIVND (reference sequence). The CDR3 region is CASSIADAYEQYF. CDR3 nucleotides: TGTGCCAGTAGTATTGCAGATGCCTACGAGCAGTACTTC.

The V call is TRBV7-3, the J call TRBJ2-7; possible D gene TRBD2, 5 bases. The CDR3 covers 15 residues. Germline V gives CDR1 SGHTA, CDR2 FQGTGA. V was pared by 0 bases and J by 2 bases, with 11 bases between. DNA of the CDR3: TGTGCCAGCAGCTTAACTGGACTTTTCCCCTACGAGCAGTACTTC. Amino acids: CASSLTGLFPYEQYF.

The V call is TRBV6-6, the J call TRBJ2-7; tentatively, D is TRBD1 (5 bases). The germline V gene has CDR1 MNHNY and CDR2 SVGAGI (reference sequence). V dropped 7 bases and J dropped 3 bases, with 7 bases sitting between them. This CDR3 contains 11 residues. The CDR3 is CASNTGYEQYF. The CDR3 DNA follows: TGTGCCAGCAACACAGGCTACGAGCAGTACTTC.

The chain recombines TRBV9 with TRBJ2-1; the D gene is possibly TRBD2 (6 bases). Trimming took off 0 bases at V and 6 bases at J, with 22 bases between the two ends. CDR1 and CDR2 (germline): SGDLS, YYNGEE. The CDR3 runs to 18 residues. CDR3 loop: CASSVELHSTGVGNEQFF. The CDR3 nucleotides are TGTGCCAGCAGCGTAGAGTTGCATTCAACGGGAGTTGGCAATGAGCAGTTCTTC.

DNA of the CDR3: TGCGCCAGCAGCCACGTAAGCGGAGCCGACACAGATACGCAGTATTTT. Translating it yields CASSHVSGADTDTQYF. The chain links TRBV4-1 to TRBJ2-3; D possibly corresponds to TRBD2 (5 bases). The CDR3 runs to 16 residues. Germline values: CDR1 MGHRA, CDR2 YSYEKL. V was trimmed by 3 bases and J by 2 bases, leaving 15 bases between them.

The chain employs TRBV7-3 and TRBJ1-1, with D possibly TRBD1 on 5 matching bases. This CDR3 is 12 amino acids long. V was shortened by 5 bases and J by 5 bases, with 9 bases between the two germline ends. CDR1 is SGHTA, CDR2 FQGTGA, per germline. Written as DNA, the CDR3 is TGTGCCAGCAGCCTCGCAGGGACTGAAGCTTTCTTT. Protein product: CASSLAGTEAFF.

V is TRBV4-1 and J is TRBJ2-1; 8 bases agree with TRBD1. CDR1 is MGHRA, CDR2 YSYEKL, per germline. This CDR3 has 16 amino acids. The J segment lost 4 bases and the V segment lost 7 bases, leaving 12 bases of the junction unmatched. CDR3 amino acids: CASTRVWDRSYNEQFF. CDR3 sequence (DNA): TGCGCCAGCACCCGTGTCTGGGACAGGTCATACAATGAGCAGTTCTTC.

The chain uses TRBV5-4 and TRBJ2-1; 9 bases are a match to TRBD1. The CDR3 totals 15 residues. Germline loops: CDR1 SGHNT, CDR2 YYREEE (reference sequence). V lost 2 bases to trimming and J lost 8 bases; unmatched junction nucleotides: 8. Here the CDR3 reads CASSFGTGIPDEQFF. The DNA for the CDR3 is TGTGCCAGCAGCTTCGGGACAGGGATCCCGGATGAGCAGTTCTTC.

The chain has TRBV7-9 and TRBJ2-2, with 12 bases aligning to TRBD1. The CDR3 sequence is 17 residues long. V shed 5 bases, J shed 6 bases, and the junction held 10 bases outside the gene matches. Germline V gives CDR1 SEHNR, CDR2 FQNEAQ (reference sequence). The CDR3 region is CASSPISGTGGPGELFF. The DNA of the CDR3 is TGTGCCAGCAGCCCGATCTCCGGGACAGGGGGCCCCGGGGAGCTGTTTTTT.

The V gene is TRBV27, the J gene TRBJ2-7; 14 bases are a match to TRBD2. Trimming removed 5 bases from V and 7 bases from J; junction bases left unmatched: 4. Germline assignment: CDR1 MNHEY and CDR2 SMNVEV (reference sequence). The CDR3 has 14 amino acids. CDR3: CASSQGLAGEEQYF. In nucleotides, the CDR3 is TGTGCCAGCAGTCAGGGACTAGCGGGGGAAGAGCAGTACTTC.

The chain has TRBV27 and TRBJ1-4; TRBD1 agrees at 8 bases. The CDR3 consists of 16 residues. The trim removed 5 bases at V and 2 bases at J, leaving 7 bases unmatched. Germline V gene data show CDR1 as MNHEY and CDR2 as SMNVEV (reference sequence). The CDR3 nucleotides are TGTGCCAGCAGTCTGACAGGGGAATGGACTAATGAAAAACTGTTTTTT. Translating it yields CASSLTGEWTNEKLFF.

This sequence joins TRBV7-9 and TRBJ1-2, with D possibly being TRBD1 (6 bases). With 1 base removed from V and 3 bases from J, the gap between germline ends came to 15 bases. CDR3 length: 16 residues. The germline V gene encodes CDR1 SEHNR and CDR2 FQNEAQ (reference sequence). CDR3 DNA sequence: TGTGCCAGCAGCTTAGTCCAGGGGCTGAAAGACTATGGCTACACCTTC. Translation: CASSLVQGLKDYGYTF.

The chain couples TRBV2 to TRBJ2-5; possible D gene TRBD1, 6 bases. Germline loops: CDR1 SNHLY, CDR2 FYNNEI. Trimming removed 11 bases at V and 4 bases at J, with 14 bases between. The CDR3 runs 12 residues. This CDR3 is CAQRTVLETQYF. The CDR3 DNA is TGTGCCCAGCGGACAGTCCTAGAGACCCAGTACTTC. Complete variable domain (other parts from reference TRBV2 and TRBJ2-5): EPEVTQTPSHQVTQMGQEVILRCVPISNHLYFYWYRQILGQKVEFLVSFYNNEISEKSEIFDDQFSVERPDGSNFTLKIRSTKLEDSAMYFCAQRTVLETQYFGPGTRLLVL.